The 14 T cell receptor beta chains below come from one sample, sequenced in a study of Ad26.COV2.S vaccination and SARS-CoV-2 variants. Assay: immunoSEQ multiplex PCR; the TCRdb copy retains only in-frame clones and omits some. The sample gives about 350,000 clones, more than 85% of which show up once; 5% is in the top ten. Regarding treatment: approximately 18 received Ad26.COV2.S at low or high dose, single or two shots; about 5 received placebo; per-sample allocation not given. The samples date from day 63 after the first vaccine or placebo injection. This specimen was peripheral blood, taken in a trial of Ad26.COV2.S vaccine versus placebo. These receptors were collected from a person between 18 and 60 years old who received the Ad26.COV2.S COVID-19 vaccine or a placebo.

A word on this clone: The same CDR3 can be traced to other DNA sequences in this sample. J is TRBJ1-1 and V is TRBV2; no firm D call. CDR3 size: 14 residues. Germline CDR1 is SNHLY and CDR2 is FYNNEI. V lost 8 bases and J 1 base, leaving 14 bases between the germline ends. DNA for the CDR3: TGTGCCAGCTCTGAGGCAGGAGGGAACACTGAAGCTTTCTTT. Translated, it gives CASSEAGGNTEAFF.

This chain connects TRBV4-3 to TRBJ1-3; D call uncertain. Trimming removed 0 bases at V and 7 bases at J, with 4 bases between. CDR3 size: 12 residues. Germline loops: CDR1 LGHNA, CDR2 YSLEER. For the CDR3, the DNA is TGCGCCAGCAGCCAAGATGGTAACACCATATATTTT. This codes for CASSQDGNTIYF.

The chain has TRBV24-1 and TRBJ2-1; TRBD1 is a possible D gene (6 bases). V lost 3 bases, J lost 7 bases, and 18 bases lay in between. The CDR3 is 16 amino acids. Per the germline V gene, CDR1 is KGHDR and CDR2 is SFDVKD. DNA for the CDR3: TGTGCCACCAGTGATCGGAGGTCAGGGGTGGATAATGAGCAGTTCTTC. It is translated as CATSDRRSGVDNEQFF.

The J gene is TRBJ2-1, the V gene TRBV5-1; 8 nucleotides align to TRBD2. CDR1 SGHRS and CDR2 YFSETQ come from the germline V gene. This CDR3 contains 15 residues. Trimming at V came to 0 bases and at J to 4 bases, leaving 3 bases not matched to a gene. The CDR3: CASSLERGGYNEQFF. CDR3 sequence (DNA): TGCGCCAGCAGCTTGGAACGGGGGGGATACAATGAGCAGTTCTTC. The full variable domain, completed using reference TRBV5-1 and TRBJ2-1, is KAGVTQTPRYLIKTRGQQVTLSCSPISGHRSVSWYQQTPGQGLQFLFEYFSETQRNKGNFPGRFSGRQFSNSRSEMNVSTLELGDSALYLCASSLERGGYNEQFFGPGTRLTVL.

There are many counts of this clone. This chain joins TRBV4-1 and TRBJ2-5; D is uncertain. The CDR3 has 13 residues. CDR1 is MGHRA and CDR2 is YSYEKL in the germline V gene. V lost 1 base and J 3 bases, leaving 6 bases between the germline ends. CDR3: CASSQVGKETQYF. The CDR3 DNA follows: TGCGCCAGCAGCCAAGTTGGAAAAGAGACCCAGTACTTC.

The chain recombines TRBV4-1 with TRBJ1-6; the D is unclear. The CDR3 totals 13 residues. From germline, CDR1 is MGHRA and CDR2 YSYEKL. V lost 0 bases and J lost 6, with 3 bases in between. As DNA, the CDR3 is TGCGCCAGCAGCCAAGATGTTAATTCACCCCTCCACTTT. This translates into CASSQDVNSPLHF.

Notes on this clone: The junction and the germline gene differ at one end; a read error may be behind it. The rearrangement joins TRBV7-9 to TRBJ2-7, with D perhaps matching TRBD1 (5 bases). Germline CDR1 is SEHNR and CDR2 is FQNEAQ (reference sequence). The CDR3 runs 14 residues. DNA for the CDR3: TGTGCCAGCAGCTTACAGGGTAACTCCCACGAGCAGTACTTC. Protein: CASSLQGNSHEQYF.

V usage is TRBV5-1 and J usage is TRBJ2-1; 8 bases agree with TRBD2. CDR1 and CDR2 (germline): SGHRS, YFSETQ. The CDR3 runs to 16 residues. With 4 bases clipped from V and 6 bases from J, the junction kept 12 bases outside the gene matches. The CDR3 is CASSPEAGDPRNEQFF. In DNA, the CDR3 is TGCGCCAGCAGCCCGGAAGCGGGAGATCCACGCAATGAGCAGTTCTTC.

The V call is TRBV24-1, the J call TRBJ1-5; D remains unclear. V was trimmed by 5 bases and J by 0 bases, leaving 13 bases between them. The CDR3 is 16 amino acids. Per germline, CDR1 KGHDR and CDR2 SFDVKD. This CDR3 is CATSGGSAYSNQPQHF. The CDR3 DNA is TGTGCCACCAGTGGAGGGTCGGCCTATAGCAATCAGCCCCAGCATTTT.

CDR3 DNA sequence: TGTGCCAGCACGAGGTATGGCGGGAATACTGAAGCTTTCTTT. This encodes CASTRYGGNTEAFF. The chain recombines TRBV6-5 with TRBJ1-1; D is uncertain. The CDR3 has 14 amino acids. CDR1 is MNHEY and CDR2 is SVGAGI in the germline V gene. Trimming shortened V by 7 bases and J by 5 bases, and 17 bases separated the two germline ends.

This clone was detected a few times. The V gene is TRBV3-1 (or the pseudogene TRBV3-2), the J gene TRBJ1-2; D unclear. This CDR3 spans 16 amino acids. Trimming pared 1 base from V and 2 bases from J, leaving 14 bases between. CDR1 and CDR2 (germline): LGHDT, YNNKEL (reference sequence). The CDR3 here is CASSQAQKRKNYGYTF. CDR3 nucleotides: TGTGCCAGCAGCCAAGCTCAGAAGAGAAAGAACTATGGCTACACCTTC.

CDR3 sequence: CSAAAEEKLHF. CDR3 in DNA: TGCAGTGCCGCGGCGGAAGAAAAACTCCACTTT. The chain combines TRBV20-1 with TRBJ1-6; no reliable D call. The CDR3 runs 11 residues. V gave up 6 bases and J gave up 16 bases, with 16 bases separating them. Germline loops: CDR1 DFQATT, CDR2 SNEGSKA (reference sequence).

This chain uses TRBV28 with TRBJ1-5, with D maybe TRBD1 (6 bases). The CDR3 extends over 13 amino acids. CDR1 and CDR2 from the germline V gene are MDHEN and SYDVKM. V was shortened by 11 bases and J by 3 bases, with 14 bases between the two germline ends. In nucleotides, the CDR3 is TGTGCCGCAAAGGGGGGTTTCAATCAGCCCCAGCATTTT. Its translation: CAAKGGFNQPQHF.

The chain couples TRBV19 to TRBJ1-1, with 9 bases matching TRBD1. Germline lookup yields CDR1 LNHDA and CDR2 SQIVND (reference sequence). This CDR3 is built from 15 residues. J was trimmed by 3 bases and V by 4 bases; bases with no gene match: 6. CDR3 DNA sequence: TGTGCCAGTAGTAACAGGGGGCAATGGTACACTGAAGCTTTCTTT. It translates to CASSNRGQWYTEAFF.